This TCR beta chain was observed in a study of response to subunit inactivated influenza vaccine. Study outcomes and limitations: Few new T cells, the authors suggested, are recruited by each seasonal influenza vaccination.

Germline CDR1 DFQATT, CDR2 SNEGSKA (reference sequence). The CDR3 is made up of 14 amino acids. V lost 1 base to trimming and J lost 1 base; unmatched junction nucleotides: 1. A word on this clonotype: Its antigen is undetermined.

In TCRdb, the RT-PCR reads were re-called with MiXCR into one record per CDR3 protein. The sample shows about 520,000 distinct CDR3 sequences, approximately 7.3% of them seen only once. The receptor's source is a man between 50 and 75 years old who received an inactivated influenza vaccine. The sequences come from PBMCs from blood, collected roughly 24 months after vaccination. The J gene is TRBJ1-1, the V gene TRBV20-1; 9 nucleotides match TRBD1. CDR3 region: CSARGDRENTEAFF. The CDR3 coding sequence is TGCAGTGCTAGAGGGGACAGGGAGAACACTGAAGCTTTCTTT.